These 32 T cell receptor beta chains were sequenced from one sample in a study of CD8+ T cells in alopecia areata. For a handful of patients, CD4+ cells were sorted into CD25+CD127- cells. RNA was isolated and reverse transcribed to cDNA, the sequencing template. Sequenced by immunoSEQ multiplex PCR; TCRdb stores in-frame clones only, minus some. The table has just over 20,000 clones, roughly 60% seen once. Sequencing was performed on CD4+ Tregs sorted from blood. The receptors come from a human donor with alopecia areata.

The CDR3 protein is CASSLGVSYEQYF. DNA for the CDR3: TGCGCCAGCAGCTTGGGCGTATCCTACGAGCAGTACTTC. The rearrangement joins TRBV5-1 to TRBJ2-7, with no clear D. The CDR3 covers 13 residues. Germline assignment: CDR1 SGHRS and CDR2 YFSETQ. The germline V and J ends were trimmed by 0 bases and 1 base, with 5 bases remaining between them.

This chain links TRBV5-4 with TRBJ2-2; D is uncertain. Trimming stripped 9 bases from V and 4 bases from J, with 16 bases between. The CDR3 sequence is 14 residues long. CDR1 and CDR2 from the germline V gene are SGHNT and YYREEE (reference sequence). The CDR3 bases are TGTGCCACCACGGCCCGTTTGAGCACCGGGGAGCTGTTTTTT. Protein: CATTARLSTGELFF.

V usage is TRBV6-1 and J usage is TRBJ2-6; D is ambiguous. CDR3 length equals 15 residues. Germline assignment: CDR1 MNHNS and CDR2 SASEGT. The V gene lost 4 bases and the J gene lost 2 bases, with 9 bases spanning the gap. CDR3 bases: TGTGCCAGCAGTGTCAGAAGGACTGGGGCCAACGTCCTGACTTTC. Its translation: CASSVRRTGANVLTF.

This chain connects TRBV19 to TRBJ1-2; 9 positions match TRBD1. The ends lost 7 bases at V and 4 bases at J; junction bases unmatched: 22. CDR3 length: 19 residues. CDR1 is LNHDA, CDR2 SQIVND, per germline (reference sequence). This CDR3 is CASTSLGADRGLRPYGYTF. DNA of the CDR3: TGTGCCAGTACCTCCCTGGGTGCGGACAGGGGCCTCAGACCCTATGGCTACACCTTC.

The chain employs TRBV11-3 and TRBJ2-3; unclear D gene. The CDR3 extends over 14 amino acids. The V end lost 1 base, the J end lost 4 bases, and 9 bases lay between the germline ends. Germline assignment: CDR1 SGHNT and CDR2 YENEEA. This chain's CDR3 is CASSLGETSDTQYF. For the CDR3, the DNA is TGTGCCAGCAGCTTAGGCGAGACTTCAGATACGCAGTATTTT. The complete variable domain, with remaining parts taken from reference TRBV11-3 and TRBJ2-3, reads EAGVVQSPRYKIIEKKQPVAFWCNPISGHNTLYWYLQNLGQGPELLIRYENEEAVDDSQLPKDRFSAERLKGVDSTLKIQPAELGDSAVYLCASSLGETSDTQYFGPGTRLTVL.

The J gene is TRBJ2-1, the V gene TRBV6-7, with D unclear. TRBV6-7 is identified as an open reading frame with a role that is uncertain. CDR3 size: 15 residues. V was trimmed by 11 bases and J by 7 bases, leaving 24 bases between them. CDR3 nucleotide sequence: TGTGCCGTCCCCCCGACGGCATTTAGAACGAATGAGCAGTTCTTC. Translating gives CAVPPTAFRTNEQFF.

V gene TRBV29-1 combines with J gene TRBJ2-1; no clear D gene. The CDR3 has 12 amino acids. The V gene lost 6 bases and the J gene lost 8 bases, with 14 bases spanning the gap. CDR1 is SQVTM, CDR2 ANQGSEA, per germline. The CDR3: CSVKAPFDEQFF. CDR3 coding DNA: TGCAGCGTAAAGGCCCCCTTCGATGAGCAGTTCTTC.

This chain connects TRBV14 to TRBJ2-1; a possible D gene is TRBD1 (5 bases). The length of the CDR3 is 17 residues. With 0 bases removed from V and 0 bases from J, the gap between germline ends came to 12 bases. Germline lookup yields CDR1 SGHDN and CDR2 FVKESK. CDR3 DNA: TGTGCCAGCAGCCAAGATAGGGGTACCTACTCCTACAATGAGCAGTTCTTC. Translated, it gives CASSQDRGTYSYNEQFF.

This rearrangement joins TRBV25-1 to TRBJ2-3; no clear D gene. CDR3 size: 11 residues. Deletions cut 6 bases from V and 6 bases from J, with 7 bases between. CDR1 MGHDK and CDR2 SYGVNS come from the germline V gene. The CDR3 sequence: CASRNGDTQYF. The CDR3 region has the DNA TGTGCCAGCAGAAACGGTGATACGCAGTATTTT.

The CDR3 spells CSGSALAGVNEQFF. CDR3 DNA: TGCAGCGGCAGCGCACTAGCGGGAGTCAATGAGCAGTTCTTC. The rearrangement joins TRBV29-1 to TRBJ2-1, with 11 bases lining up with TRBD2. The CDR3 totals 14 residues. CDR1 is SQVTM, CDR2 ANQGSEA, per germline. V lost 7 bases to trimming and J lost 6 bases; unmatched junction nucleotides: 8.

The sample holds one count of this clone. The rearrangement joins TRBV5-1 to TRBJ2-7; the D gene could be TRBD1 or TRBD2 (5 bases each). Trimming cost V 0 bases and J 7 bases, with 8 bases left between them. The CDR3 contains 12 residues. CDR1 SGHRS and CDR2 YFSETQ come from the germline V gene. The CDR3 bases are TGCGCCAGCAGCTTGGCTGGGGGTGAGCAGTACTTC. The encoded protein is CASSLAGGEQYF.

The chain carries TRBV5-1 and TRBJ2-2; D might be TRBD1 (5 bases). Trimming took off 4 bases at V and 1 base at J, with 5 bases between the two ends. Germline V CDR1 and CDR2: SGHRS, YFSETQ. There are 13 residues in the CDR3. The CDR3 region is CASSTGNTGELFF. Here the CDR3 DNA reads TGCGCCAGCAGCACAGGGAACACCGGGGAGCTGTTTTTT. Full variable domain (outside the CDR3, taken from reference TRBV5-1 and TRBJ2-2): KAGVTQTPRYLIKTRGQQVTLSCSPISGHRSVSWYQQTPGQGLQFLFEYFSETQRNKGNFPGRFSGRQFSNSRSEMNVSTLELGDSALYLCASSTGNTGELFFGEGSRLTVL.

The table lists this clone with a few counts. V usage is TRBV5-1 and J usage is TRBJ2-2, with D unresolved. V gave up 5 bases and J gave up 0 bases, with 8 bases separating them. The CDR3 consists of 14 residues. Germline V lookup: CDR1 SGHRS, CDR2 YFSETQ. Written as DNA, the CDR3 is TGCGCCAGCAGAGTTAGTACGAACACCGGGGAGCTGTTTTTT. It is translated as CASRVSTNTGELFF.

This chain uses TRBV11-3 with TRBJ2-1; 8 nucleotides agree with TRBD2. V dropped 1 base and J dropped 7; count of bases not matched to a gene: 6. Looked up from germline, CDR1 is SGHNT and CDR2 is YENEEA. The CDR3 length is 15 residues. The CDR3 loop is CASSLGLAGLNEQFF. The CDR3 DNA reads TGTGCCAGCAGCTTAGGTTTAGCGGGATTGAATGAGCAGTTCTTC.

Here the CDR3 reads CAWNDGTWGYEQYF. The DNA of the CDR3 is TGTGCCTGGAACGACGGGACATGGGGCTACGAGCAGTACTTC. The chain recombines TRBV30 with TRBJ2-7, with a weak D call TRBD1 (6 bases). The CDR3 runs 14 residues. Trimming shortened V by 4 bases and J by 3 bases, and 16 bases separated the two germline ends. CDR1 is GTSNPN, CDR2 SVGIG, per germline (reference sequence).

The rearrangement uses TRBV18 and TRBJ2-7; 9 positions match TRBD2. The CDR3 covers 14 residues. V gave up 3 bases and J gave up 2 bases; unmatched junction bases: 2. Per germline, CDR1 KGHSH and CDR2 LQKENI. The CDR3 region has the DNA TGTGCCAGCTCACCTAGCGGGGGCGCCTACGAGCAGTACTTC. Its translation: CASSPSGGAYEQYF. Filled out from reference TRBV18 and TRBJ2-7, the complete variable domain reads NAGVMQNPRHLVRRRGQEARLRCSPMKGHSHVYWYRQLPEEGLKFMVYLQKENIIDESGMPKERFSAEFPKEGPSILRIQQVVRGDSAAYFCASSPSGGAYEQYFGPGTRLTVT.

This chain joins TRBV20-1 and TRBJ2-1; D call uncertain. Germline CDR1 and CDR2: DFQATT and SNEGSKA (reference sequence). The ends were cut back, 4 bases at V and 9 bases at J, with 10 bases in the middle. The length of the CDR3 is 11 residues. CDR3 in DNA: TGCAGTGCTACAGTCTGGACTGAGCAGTTCTTC. It yields the protein CSATVWTEQFF.

CDR3 in amino acids: CSVVTGGVYTEAFF. The CDR3 DNA sequence: TGCAGCGTTGTGACAGGGGGCGTATACACTGAAGCTTTCTTT. This chain uses TRBV29-1 with TRBJ1-1; 10 bases line up with TRBD1. Germline V gives CDR1 SQVTM, CDR2 ANQGSEA. This CDR3 is built from 14 residues. V shed 4 bases and J 3 bases; nucleotides not matched to a gene: 5.

The V gene is TRBV11-2, the J gene TRBJ2-7; possible D gene TRBD1, 6 bases. Germline-derived CDR1 and CDR2 are SGHAT and FQNNGV. Trimming took off 1 base at V and 5 bases at J, with 12 bases between the two ends. The CDR3 spans 14 residues. CDR3 protein: CASSLGQVSHEQYF. CDR3 nucleotide sequence: TGTGCCAGCAGCTTAGGACAGGTTTCCCACGAGCAGTACTTC.

The V gene is TRBV10-3, the J gene TRBJ2-6; D is unresolved. The CDR3 has 16 amino acids. Trimming removed 6 bases at V and 0 bases at J, with 12 bases between. CDR1 and CDR2 from the germline V gene are ENHRY and SYGVKD. The chain's CDR3 is CAISELLLSGANVLTF. The CDR3 nucleotides read TGTGCCATCAGCGAACTTCTCCTCTCTGGGGCCAACGTCCTGACTTTC.

The genes are TRBV14 and TRBJ2-7; the D gene could be TRBD1 or TRBD2 (6 bases each). The germline V gene has CDR1 SGHDN and CDR2 FVKESK. The germline V and J ends were trimmed by 2 bases and 2 bases, with 13 bases remaining between them. CDR3 length: 15 residues. CDR3 sequence (DNA): TGTGCCAGCAGCCAATCAGGGGAGGTTCCCTACGAGCAGTACTTC. Its translation is CASSQSGEVPYEQYF.

The chain links TRBV25-1 to TRBJ1-1, with no clear D. The V gene lost 9 bases and the J gene lost 4 bases, with 15 bases spanning the gap. The CDR3 sequence is 13 residues long. Germline CDR1 and CDR2: MGHDK and SYGVNS. The CDR3 coding sequence is TGTGCCAGTAGTCTGGGTGGGGTCACTGAAGCTTTCTTT. Its translation: CASSLGGVTEAFF.

A single count supports this clone. CDR3 protein: CASSLAGGASQPQHF. In nucleotides, the CDR3 is TGTGCCAGCAGCTTAGCAGGGGGCGCGTCTCAGCCCCAGCATTTT. The genes are TRBV7-9 and TRBJ1-5, with 7 bases lining up with TRBD1. Trimming removed 0 bases from V and 6 bases from J; junction bases left unmatched: 5. The CDR3 sequence is 15 residues long. From germline, CDR1 is SEHNR and CDR2 FQNEAQ (reference sequence).

The chain recombines TRBV10-3 with TRBJ2-7, with D perhaps TRBD1 or TRBD2 (5 bases each). The V end lost 5 bases, the J end lost 1 base, and 15 bases lay between the germline ends. The CDR3 covers 15 residues. Germline V gene lookup returns CDR1 ENHRY and CDR2 SYGVKD. For the CDR3, the DNA is TGTGCCATCAGTTCGGGGCCCGGACAATCCTACGAGCAGTACTTC. This sequence encodes CAISSGPGQSYEQYF.

The chain combines TRBV5-8 with TRBJ1-2, with D unresolved. V gave up 2 bases and J gave up 4 bases, with 15 bases separating them. Germline values: CDR1 SGHTS, CDR2 YDEGEE. This CDR3 spans 15 amino acids. CDR3 amino acids: CASSFGHLFAYGYTF. CDR3 nucleotide sequence: TGTGCCAGCAGCTTCGGCCACCTCTTCGCCTATGGCTACACCTTC.

This clone was found a few times. The chain recombines TRBV7-8 with TRBJ2-7, with TRBD1 matching over 10 bases. This CDR3 is built from 14 residues. V was pared by 7 bases and J by 4 bases, with 7 bases of the junction left unmatched. Germline V gene sequence: CDR1 SGHVS, CDR2 FQNEAQ. The chain's CDR3 is CASTRRGQGYEQYF. CDR3 coding DNA: TGTGCCAGCACTCGCCGGGGACAGGGGTACGAGCAGTACTTC.

CDR3 region: CSVEDLRRSLNEQFF. CDR3 DNA: TGCAGCGTTGAAGATCTTAGACGGAGCTTGAATGAGCAGTTCTTC. The chain recombines TRBV29-1 with TRBJ2-1; D not resolved. The CDR3 totals 15 residues. V was trimmed by 0 bases and J by 7 bases, leaving 16 bases between them. The V gene's germline CDR1 is SQVTM and CDR2 ANQGSEA.

The V call is TRBV7-2, the J call TRBJ1-1; D is ambiguous. V lost 6 bases and J lost 6, with 11 bases in between. The CDR3 covers 12 residues. Germline CDR1 reads SGHTA; CDR2 reads FQGNSA. The CDR3 bases are TGTGCCAGCAGTGCAGGTTTAGCTGAAGCTTTCTTT. Translated, it gives CASSAGLAEAFF.

This clone was counted between two and nine times. The chain combines TRBV18 with TRBJ2-3; D possibly uses TRBD1 or TRBD2 (5 bases each). The CDR3 is 18 residues long. Germline CDR1 is KGHSH and CDR2 is LQKENI. The ends were cut back, 3 bases at V and 0 bases at J, with 19 bases in the middle. The CDR3 region is CASSPRLRGTGSTDTQYF. The CDR3 bases are TGTGCCAGCTCACCGCGGCTCAGAGGGACGGGGAGCACAGATACGCAGTATTTT.

CDR3 amino acids: CASSLGQGKYTEAFF. The CDR3 region has the DNA TGTGCCAGCAGCTTGGGGCAGGGCAAATACACTGAAGCTTTCTTT. V gene TRBV5-4 combines with J gene TRBJ1-1; D might be TRBD1 (5 bases). V gave up 0 bases and J gave up 3 bases, with 12 bases separating them. Germline CDR1 is SGHNT and CDR2 is YYREEE (reference sequence). The CDR3 sequence is 15 residues long.

The V gene is TRBV6-1, the J gene TRBJ2-2; no firm D call. CDR1 and CDR2 from the germline V gene are MNHNS and SASEGT. The CDR3 has 10 residues. Trimming removed 7 bases at V and 13 bases at J, with 10 bases between. CDR3 sequence: CASTGNLLFF. The CDR3 DNA reads TGTGCCAGCACTGGTAACCTGCTGTTTTTT.

The chain combines TRBV7-9 with TRBJ2-7, with 13 bases that match TRBD2. The J segment lost 4 bases and the V segment lost 5 bases, leaving 8 bases of the junction unmatched. This CDR3 has 16 residues. Germline CDR1 reads SEHNR; CDR2 reads FQNEAQ (reference sequence). The CDR3 bases are TGTGCCAGCAGCCGTTTGACTAGCGGGGGGACATACGAGCAGTACTTC. Its translation is CASSRLTSGGTYEQYF.